This T cell receptor beta chain was sequenced for a study of regulatory dendritic cells for organ transplantation. Sorted subsets were CFSE-labeled and cultured approximately 5 days with allogeneic dendritic cells. The protocol was immunoSEQ multiplex PCR, while the TCRdb copy is restricted to in-frame clones and leaves out a portion. The repertoire holds fewer than 5,000 clones, with approximately 60% as singletons. Note on this clone: Its specificity is unknown.

The CDR3 extends over 15 amino acids. Germline trimming cut 5 bases from V and 0 bases from J; bases unmatched to any gene: 7. Germline CDR1 and CDR2: PRHDT and FYEKMQ (reference sequence). The clonotype was recovered from a human donor in good health. The sample comprised memory CD8+ T cells from blood cultured with regulatory dendritic cells. Subset specified: CD45RO+ memory T cells. The chain is built from TRBV13 and TRBJ2-7; 7 bases align to TRBD1. As DNA, the CDR3 is TGTGCCAGCAGCGACCGGGACAGTAACTCCTACGAGCAGTACTTC. Translated, it gives CASSDRDSNSYEQYF.